This passage covers 28 T cell receptor beta chains from one sample sequenced in a study of T cell repertoires in cytomegalovirus infection. Their specific antigens are unknown. One entry per CDR3 protein results from TCRdb running MiXCR on the reads. The top ten clones hold about 18% of a sample with 640,000 or so distinct CDR3 sequences, about 33% of them seen once. This specimen was cultured PBMCs, taken from culture after CMV antigen stimulation. These receptors were collected from a human donor in good health (CMV status not recorded). Some clones in this sample may be carry-over from other donors' samples.

There are a few counts of this clonotype. CDR3 region: CASSPGRSWDTQYF. CDR3 nucleotides: TGTGCCAGCAGCCCCGGACGGTCGTGGGATACGCAGTATTTT. V usage is TRBV7-6 and J usage is TRBJ2-3; D gene ambiguous. The CDR3 extends over 14 amino acids. V lost 5 bases, J lost 6 bases, and 15 bases lay in between. CDR1 and CDR2 from the germline V gene are SGHVS and FNYEAQ. Combining the CDR3 with reference TRBV7-6 and TRBJ2-3 gives the whole variable domain GAGVSQSPRYKVTKRGQDVALRCDPISGHVSLYWYRQALGQGPEFLTYFNYEAQQDKSGLPNDRFSAERPEGSISTLTIQRTEQRDSAMYRCASSPGRSWDTQYFGPGTRLTVL.

Only a few counts were recorded for this clonotype. V and J are TRBV24-1 and TRBJ2-1; D may be TRBD2 (5 bases). Germline lookup yields CDR1 KGHDR and CDR2 SFDVKD. The V end lost 4 bases, the J end lost 6 bases, and 15 bases lay between the germline ends. The CDR3 loop spans 15 amino acids. The CDR3 region is CATSDPRRFANEQFF. DNA for the CDR3: TGTGCCACCAGTGACCCAAGGAGGTTTGCCAATGAGCAGTTCTTC.

This clonotype was detected only a few times. V gene TRBV4-1 combines with J gene TRBJ1-5; D remains ambiguous. The germline V gene encodes CDR1 MGHRA and CDR2 YSYEKL. Trimming pared 6 bases from V and 6 bases from J, leaving 12 bases between. The CDR3 has 13 amino acids. The DNA for the CDR3 is TGCGCCAGCAGTCGAACTTCGTCTCAGCCCCAGCATTTT. Translation: CASSRTSSQPQHF.

V and J are TRBV6-8 and TRBJ2-7, with 9 bases aligning to TRBD1. CDR1 and CDR2 from the germline V gene are MNHGY and SAAAGT. This CDR3 has 16 residues. V lost 0 bases and J lost 6; bases outside the gene matches: 9. In nucleotides, the CDR3 is TGTGCCAGCAGTTACTCCCCGGGACAGGGAGTTGGCGAGCAGTACTTC. Amino acid sequence: CASSYSPGQGVGEQYF.

This clonotype has more than one count but fewer than ten. This chain links TRBV2 with TRBJ1-2; D gene uncertain. Trimming removed 1 base from V and 4 bases from J, with 10 bases in between. The CDR3 runs 14 residues. Germline CDR1 and CDR2: SNHLY and FYNNEI. The chain's CDR3 is CASSEEGHTYGYTF. The CDR3 coding sequence is TGTGCCAGCAGTGAAGAAGGGCATACCTATGGCTACACCTTC. Looking up the rest from reference TRBV2 and TRBJ1-2 gives the full variable domain: EPEVTQTPSHQVTQMGQEVILRCVPISNHLYFYWYRQILGQKVEFLVSFYNNEISEKSEIFDDQFSVERPDGSNFTLKIRSTKLEDSAMYFCASSEEGHTYGYTFGSGTRLTVV.

The sample holds many counts of this clonotype. The chain links TRBV7-6 to TRBJ2-7; 7 bases map to TRBD2. J lost 2 bases, V lost 5 bases, and 9 bases had no gene match. Germline lookup yields CDR1 SGHVS and CDR2 FNYEAQ. The CDR3 covers 15 residues. This chain's CDR3 is CASSQTPGLAYEQYF. The CDR3 coding sequence is TGTGCCAGCAGCCAGACGCCCGGACTAGCCTACGAGCAGTACTTC.

The V gene is TRBV6-5, the J gene TRBJ2-1, with D uncertain. Between the trimmed V and J ends, which lost 2 bases and 3 bases, there was a span of 5 bases. The germline gives CDR1 MNHEY, CDR2 SVGAGI. The CDR3 has 13 residues. The CDR3 region has the DNA TGTGCCAGCAGTTACGCAAGCTACAATGAGCAGTTCTTC. Its protein is CASSYASYNEQFF.

In its sample, this clonotype was seen a few times. The gene calls are TRBV7-6 and TRBJ2-2; TRBD2 matches at 7 bases. The germline CDR1 and CDR2 sequences are SGHVS and FNYEAQ. With 1 base clipped from V and 5 bases from J, the junction kept 13 bases outside the gene matches. CDR3 length: 18 residues. The CDR3 coding sequence is TGTGCCAGCAGCTTAGTTGATAATGGACTAGGCTCGACCGGGGAGCTGTTTTTT. This encodes CASSLVDNGLGSTGELFF.

This sequence joins TRBV28 and TRBJ1-3; D gene unclear. The V gene's germline CDR1 is MDHEN and CDR2 SYDVKM. The germline V and J ends were trimmed by 3 bases and 0 bases, with 6 bases remaining between them. The CDR3 totals 14 residues. The CDR3 nucleotides are TGTGCCAGCAGTTTTGAGAGCTCTGGAAACACCATATATTTT. Translated, it gives CASSFESSGNTIYF.

This clonotype was counted only a few times. V gene TRBV19 combines with J gene TRBJ2-5; D perhaps matches TRBD1 (6 bases). V was trimmed by 3 bases and J by 5 bases, leaving 10 bases between them. The CDR3 extends over 13 amino acids. CDR1 is LNHDA, CDR2 SQIVND, per germline (reference sequence). This chain's CDR3 is CASSIGRGETQYF. The CDR3 nucleotides read TGTGCCAGTAGTATCGGCAGGGGTGAGACCCAGTACTTC.

Regarding this clonotype: Without the conserved terminal phenylalanine or tryptophan, this CDR3 likely stems from a read error. The chain has TRBV7-2 and TRBJ2-1, with D unresolved. This CDR3 has 17 amino acids. Trimming cost V 2 bases and J 0 bases, with 14 bases left between them. Germline V gene lookup returns CDR1 SGHTA and CDR2 FQGNSA. The CDR3 spells CASSLLETPSSYNEQFL. As DNA, the CDR3 is TGTGCCAGCAGCTTACTCGAGACACCGAGCTCCTACAATGAGCAGTTCTTA.

The chain recombines TRBV19 with TRBJ1-1, with D perhaps TRBD1 (5 bases). This CDR3 has 17 residues. Trimming removed 0 bases from V and 4 bases from J, with 18 bases in between. Germline V gives CDR1 LNHDA, CDR2 SQIVND (reference sequence). The CDR3 region is CASSIDLFGAGGTEAFF. The CDR3 DNA reads TGTGCCAGTAGTATAGATCTATTCGGGGCCGGAGGCACTGAAGCTTTCTTT. Full variable domain (missing parts from reference TRBV19 and TRBJ1-1): DGGITQSPKYLFRKEGQNVTLSCEQNLNHDAMYWYRQDPGQGLRLIYYSQIVNDFQKGDIAEGYSVSREKKESFPLTVTSAQKNPTAFYLCASSIDLFGAGGTEAFFGQGTRLTVV.

This chain uses TRBV6-1 with TRBJ1-1, with 12 nucleotides matching TRBD1. This CDR3 has 14 residues. Germline CDR1 is MNHNS and CDR2 is SASEGT. The V segment lost 6 bases and the J segment 3 bases; nucleotides outside the gene matches: 2. This CDR3 is CASRRDRGHTEAFF. Written as DNA, the CDR3 is TGTGCCAGCAGGAGGGACAGGGGGCACACTGAAGCTTTCTTT.

This clonotype was seen a few times. This chain joins TRBV6-1 and TRBJ1-1; D is ambiguous. This CDR3 has 13 amino acids. Per germline, CDR1 MNHNS and CDR2 SASEGT. V gave up 5 bases and J gave up 5 bases, with 12 bases separating them. Here the CDR3 reads CASSTDPRTEAFF. In nucleotides, the CDR3 is TGTGCCAGCAGTACGGACCCTAGGACTGAAGCTTTCTTT.

The rearrangement joins TRBV6-8 to TRBJ1-1, with 7 bases matching TRBD1. V lost 5 bases, J lost 4 bases, and 4 bases stayed unmatched. Germline V gene data show CDR1 as MNHGY and CDR2 as SAAAGT. This CDR3 has 13 residues. CDR3 nucleotide sequence: TGTGCCAGCAGTCGTTACAGGGGCACTGAAGCTTTCTTT. Translating gives CASSRYRGTEAFF.

This clonotype was recorded a few times. The chain has TRBV7-9 and TRBJ2-5; D not resolved. Trimming pared 3 bases from V and 4 bases from J, leaving 15 bases between. The germline V gene has CDR1 SEHNR and CDR2 FQNEAQ (reference sequence). The CDR3 extends over 15 amino acids. Here the CDR3 reads CASSFPRGLGETQYF. DNA of the CDR3: TGTGCCAGCAGCTTCCCACGCGGCTTGGGAGAGACCCAGTACTTC.

This clonotype was observed many times. The CDR3 DNA reads as TGTGCCAGCAGCTTAGATAGCGTGAGCACAGATACGCAGTATTTT. It yields the protein CASSLDSVSTDTQYF. This rearrangement joins TRBV7-8 to TRBJ2-3; a weak D match, TRBD2 (5 bases). CDR1 and CDR2 (germline): SGHVS, FQNEAQ. Trimming pared 1 base from V and 0 bases from J, leaving 8 bases between. This CDR3 is 15 amino acids long. Filled out from reference TRBV7-8 and TRBJ2-3, the complete variable domain reads GAGVSQSPRYKVAKRGQDVALRCDPISGHVSLFWYQQALGQGPEFLTYFQNEAQLDKSGLPSDRFFAERPEGSVSTLKIQRTQQEDSAVYLCASSLDSVSTDTQYFGPGTRLTVL.

The chain links TRBV10-3 to TRBJ1-5; D not resolved. V lost 2 bases to trimming and J lost 0 bases, with 14 bases between them. The CDR3 has 17 residues. The germline V gene has CDR1 ENHRY and CDR2 SYGVKD. The CDR3 sequence is CAISEGRDADSNQPQHF. In DNA form, the CDR3 reads TGTGCCATCAGTGAGGGTCGGGATGCGGATAGCAATCAGCCCCAGCATTTT.

The rearrangement uses TRBV7-2 and TRBJ2-5; 9 nucleotides match TRBD1. Per germline, CDR1 SGHTA and CDR2 FQGNSA. With V trimmed by 6 bases and J by 5 bases, 4 bases remained unmatched. This CDR3 region has 13 residues. CDR3 in DNA: TGTGCCAGCAGACAACAGGGGGCGGAGACCCAGTACTTC. This translates into CASRQQGAETQYF.

This chain links TRBV28 with TRBJ1-4; maybe TRBD1 (6 bases). V was clipped by 10 bases and J by 4 bases, with 16 bases between them. Germline V CDR1 and CDR2: MDHEN, SYDVKM. The CDR3 length is 14 residues. CDR3 sequence reads: CATEGGVDNEKLFF. CDR3 DNA: TGTGCCACCGAGGGGGGGGTAGATAATGAAAAACTGTTTTTT.

The chain uses TRBV29-1 and TRBJ2-1; a possible D gene is TRBD2 (6 bases). V was cut by 4 bases and J by 9 bases, with 22 bases left in between. The CDR3 is 15 residues long. CDR1 and CDR2 from the germline V gene are SQVTM and ANQGSEA. Here the CDR3 reads CSVVSRFAVGGEQFF. The CDR3 region has the DNA TGCAGCGTTGTCTCCCGTTTCGCCGTGGGGGGTGAGCAGTTCTTC.

The V call is TRBV7-9, the J call TRBJ2-2, with a tentative D call TRBD2 (5 bases). V lost 2 bases and J lost 0, with 19 bases in between. Looked up from germline, CDR1 is SEHNR and CDR2 is FQNEAQ (reference sequence). This CDR3 comprises 19 residues. The CDR3, as DNA: TGTGCCAGCAGCTTAACGGGCACGGGGTTGAGGGCGAACACCGGGGAGCTGTTTTTT. Amino acid sequence: CASSLTGTGLRANTGELFF.

This clonotype has just a few counts. The rearrangement joins TRBV18 to TRBJ1-1; unclear D gene. The CDR3 runs to 12 residues. V lost 3 bases and J 4 bases, leaving 6 bases between the germline ends. CDR1 is KGHSH and CDR2 is LQKENI in the germline V gene. The CDR3 sequence is CASSPISTEAFF. The CDR3 DNA is TGTGCCAGCTCACCGATAAGCACTGAAGCTTTCTTT.

The chain uses TRBV28 and TRBJ2-5, with a tentative D call TRBD1 (6 bases). Trimming removed 3 bases from V and 2 bases from J, with 13 bases in between. CDR1 is MDHEN and CDR2 is SYDVKM in the germline V gene. The CDR3 contains 15 residues. This CDR3 is CASSFGQGIQETQYF. The CDR3 region has the DNA TGTGCCAGCAGTTTTGGCCAGGGGATTCAAGAGACCCAGTACTTC. The whole variable domain, filled in from reference TRBV28 and TRBJ2-5, reads DVKVTQSSRYLVKRTGEKVFLECVQDMDHENMFWYRQDPGLGLRLIYFSYDVKMKEKGDIPEGYSVSREKKERFSLILESASTNQTSMYLCASSFGQGIQETQYFGPGTRLLVL.

The chain couples TRBV19 to TRBJ2-3; possibly TRBD2 for D (6 bases). The V end lost 1 base, the J end lost 1 base, and 12 bases lay between the germline ends. Germline loops: CDR1 LNHDA, CDR2 SQIVND (reference sequence). The CDR3 loop spans 16 amino acids. The CDR3 nucleotides are TGTGCCAGTAGTATAGGCGGGATGGGAGGCACAGATACGCAGTATTTT. Amino acid sequence: CASSIGGMGGTDTQYF.

This clonotype was found a few times. The gene calls are TRBV6-5 and TRBJ1-6; the D is unclear. Per the germline V gene, CDR1 is MNHEY and CDR2 is SVGAGI. The CDR3 runs to 14 residues. The V gene lost 2 bases and the J gene lost 14 bases, with 16 bases spanning the gap. CDR3 nucleotides: TGTGCCAGCAGTTACGGGCAGGTAGTAGAAGCCCTCCACTTT. It translates to CASSYGQVVEALHF.

The V gene is TRBV10-3, the J gene TRBJ2-2; D not resolved. The ends were cut back, 2 bases at V and 5 bases at J, with 9 bases in the middle. CDR3 length: 14 residues. Germline loops: CDR1 ENHRY, CDR2 SYGVKD. As DNA, the CDR3 is TGTGCCATCAGTGAGCCGTTCGGGACCGGGGAGCTGTTTTTT. Its protein is CAISEPFGTGELFF.

There are a few counts of this clonotype. The junction departs from germline at one end; a sequencing error may be responsible. The rearrangement uses TRBV19 and TRBJ2-4; the D gene is possibly TRBD2 (5 bases). Germline loops: CDR1 LNHDA, CDR2 SQIVND (reference sequence). CDR3 size: 13 residues. CDR3: CASSIVGGGLLDF. DNA for the CDR3: TGTGCCAGTAGTATAGTGGGTGGCGGACTCCTGGACTTC.